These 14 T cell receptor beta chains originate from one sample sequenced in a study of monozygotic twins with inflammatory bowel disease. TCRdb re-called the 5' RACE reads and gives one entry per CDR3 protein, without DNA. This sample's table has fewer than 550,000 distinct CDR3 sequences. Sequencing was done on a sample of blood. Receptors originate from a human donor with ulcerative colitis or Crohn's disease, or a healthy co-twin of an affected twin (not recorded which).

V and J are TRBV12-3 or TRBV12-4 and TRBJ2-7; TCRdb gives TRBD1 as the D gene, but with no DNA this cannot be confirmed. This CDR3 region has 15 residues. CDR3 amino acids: CASSLVNRGRPEQYF.

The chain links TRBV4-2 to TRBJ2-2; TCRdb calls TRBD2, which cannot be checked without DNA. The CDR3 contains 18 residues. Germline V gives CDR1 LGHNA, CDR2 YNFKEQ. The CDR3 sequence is CASSQDGSSPSGTGELFF.

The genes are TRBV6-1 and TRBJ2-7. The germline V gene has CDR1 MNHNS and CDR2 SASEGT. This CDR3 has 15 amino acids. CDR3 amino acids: CASSLIFHPLYEQYF.

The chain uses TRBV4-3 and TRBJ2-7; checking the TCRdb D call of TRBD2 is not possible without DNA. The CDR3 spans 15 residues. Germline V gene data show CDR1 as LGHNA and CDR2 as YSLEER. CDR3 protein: CASSQDRDLSYEQYF.

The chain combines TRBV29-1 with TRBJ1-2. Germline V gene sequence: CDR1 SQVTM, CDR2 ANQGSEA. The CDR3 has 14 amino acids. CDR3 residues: CSVEDGSPYYGYTF.

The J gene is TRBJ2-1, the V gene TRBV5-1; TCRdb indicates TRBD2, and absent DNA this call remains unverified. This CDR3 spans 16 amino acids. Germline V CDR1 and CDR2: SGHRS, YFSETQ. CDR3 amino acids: CASSRREGGFYNEQFF.

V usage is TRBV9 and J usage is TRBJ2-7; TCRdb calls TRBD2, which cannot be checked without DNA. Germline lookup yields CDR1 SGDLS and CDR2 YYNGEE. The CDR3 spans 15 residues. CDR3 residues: CASSVEGTPKYEQYF.

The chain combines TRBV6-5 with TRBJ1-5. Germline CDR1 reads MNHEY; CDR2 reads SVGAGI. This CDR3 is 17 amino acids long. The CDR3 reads CASSYSGSAGLLQPQHF.

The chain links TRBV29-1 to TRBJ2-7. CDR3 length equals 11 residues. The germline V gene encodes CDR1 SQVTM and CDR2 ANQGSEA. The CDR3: CSVRGSHEQYF.

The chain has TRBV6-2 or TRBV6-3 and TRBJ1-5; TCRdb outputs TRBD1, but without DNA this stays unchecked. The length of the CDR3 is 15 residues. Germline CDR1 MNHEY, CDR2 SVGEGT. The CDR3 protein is CASSSTGTGVQPQHF.

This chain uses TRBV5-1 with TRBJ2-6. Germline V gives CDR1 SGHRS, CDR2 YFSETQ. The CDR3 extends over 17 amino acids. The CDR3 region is CASSLDGQTSGANVLTF.

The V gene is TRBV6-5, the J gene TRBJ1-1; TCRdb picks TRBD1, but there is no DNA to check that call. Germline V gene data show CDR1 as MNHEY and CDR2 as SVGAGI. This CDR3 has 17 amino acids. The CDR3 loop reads CASSYSSRDHLNTEAFF.

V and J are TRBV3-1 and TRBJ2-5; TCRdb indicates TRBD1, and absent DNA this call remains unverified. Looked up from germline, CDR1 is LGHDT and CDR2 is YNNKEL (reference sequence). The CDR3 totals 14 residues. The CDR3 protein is CASSQDHRVETQYF.

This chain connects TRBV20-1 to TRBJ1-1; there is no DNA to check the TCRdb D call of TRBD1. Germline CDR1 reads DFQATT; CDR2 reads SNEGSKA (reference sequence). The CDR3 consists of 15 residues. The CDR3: CSAAGQGGMNTEAFF.